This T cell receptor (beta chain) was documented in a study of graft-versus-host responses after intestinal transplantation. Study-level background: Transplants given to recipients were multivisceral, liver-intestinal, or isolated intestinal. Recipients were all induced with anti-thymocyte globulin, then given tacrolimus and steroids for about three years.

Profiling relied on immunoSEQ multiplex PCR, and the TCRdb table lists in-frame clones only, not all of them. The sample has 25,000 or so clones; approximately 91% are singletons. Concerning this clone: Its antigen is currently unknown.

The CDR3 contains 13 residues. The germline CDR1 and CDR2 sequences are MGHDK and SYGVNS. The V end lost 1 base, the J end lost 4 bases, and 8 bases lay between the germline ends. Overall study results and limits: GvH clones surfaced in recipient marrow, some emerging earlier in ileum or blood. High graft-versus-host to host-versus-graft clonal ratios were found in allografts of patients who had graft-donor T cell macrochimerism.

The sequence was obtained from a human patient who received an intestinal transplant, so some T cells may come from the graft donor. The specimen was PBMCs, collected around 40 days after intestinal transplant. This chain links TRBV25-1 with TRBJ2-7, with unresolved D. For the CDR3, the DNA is TGTGCCAGCAGTGAATTTGTACTTTACGAGCAGTACTTC. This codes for CASSEFVLYEQYF.